This TCR beta chain was observed in a study of Ad26.COV2.S vaccination and SARS-CoV-2 variants. Germline assignment: CDR1 SGHVS and CDR2 FNYEAQ. The CDR3 is 14 amino acids. Trimming cost V 5 bases and J 5 bases, with 15 bases left between them. The treatment is: around 19 received Ad26.COV2.S at low or high dose, single or two shots; about five received placebo; per-sample allocation not given. The samples date from day 63 after the first vaccine or placebo injection. Using immunoSEQ multiplex PCR, the repertoire was profiled, and TCRdb retains in-frame clones only, with some absent. The sample yields about 680,000 clones, 70% to 90% seen once.

This TCR came from a person aged 18-65 years who received the Ad26.COV2.S COVID-19 vaccine or a placebo. This material consisted of peripheral blood, taken in a trial of Ad26.COV2.S vaccine versus placebo. V and J are TRBV7-6 and TRBJ2-5, with D perhaps TRBD2 (7 bases). The CDR3 sequence is CASSLGGGSETQYF. The CDR3 region has the DNA TGTGCCAGCAGCCTAGGGGGGGGAAGCGAGACCCAGTACTTC.